Listed below are T cell receptor beta chains from one sample, sequenced in a study of shared clonotypes between healthy human individuals. Clones were sequenced by immunoSEQ multiplex PCR, and TCRdb holds only the in-frame ones, with some missing. The sample records roughly 2.2 million clones, 85% to 95% being singletons. The sample taken for sequencing was naive CD4+ T cells from PBMCs. Receptors were obtained from a man between 18 and 29 years old in good health. Some clones in this sample may be carry-over from other donors' samples. Both conserved end residues are part of each CDR3. The D gene is left open where the match is weak.

length,J,D,V,CDR3,DNA
12,TRBJ2-5,NA,TRBV29-1,CSVAQGAETQYF,TGCAGCGTTGCACAGGGTGCCGAGACCCAGTACTTC
15,TRBJ2-3,TRBD2,TRBV18,CASSPPGTSGDTQYF,TGTGCCAGCTCACCACCCGGGACTAGCGGAGATACGCAGTATTTT
13,TRBJ2-3,NA,TRBV7-6,CASSAEFGDTQYF,TGTGCCAGCAGCGCCGAGTTTGGAGATACGCAGTATTTT
12,TRBJ2-7,NA,TRBV30,CAWRQLSYEQYF,TGTGCCTGGAGACAGCTCTCCTACGAGCAGTACTTC
13,TRBJ2-7,NA,TRBV30,CAWSEDSLYEQYF,TGTGCCTGGAGTGAGGACAGTCTATACGAGCAGTACTTC
16,TRBJ2-5,TRBD2,TRBV7-2,CASSPTLAGSGETQYF,TGTGCCAGCAGCCCAACCCTAGCGGGCAGCGGGGAGACCCAGTACTTC
13,TRBJ1-3,TRBD1,TRBV28,CASRQGARNTIYF,TGTGCCAGCAGACAGGGGGCTAGAAACACCATATATTTT
12,TRBJ2-7,NA,TRBV5-6,CASSLDRDEQYF,TGTGCCAGCAGCTTGGATCGGGATGAGCAGTACTTC
17,TRBJ1-5,NA,TRBV27,CASSFVRVGVGNQPQHF,TGTGCCAGCAGTTTTGTCAGGGTGGGGGTTGGCAATCAGCCCCAGCATTTT
14,TRBJ2-3,NA,TRBV5-1,CASGTASSTDTQYF,TGCGCCAGCGGTACGGCTTCTAGCACAGATACGCAGTATTTT